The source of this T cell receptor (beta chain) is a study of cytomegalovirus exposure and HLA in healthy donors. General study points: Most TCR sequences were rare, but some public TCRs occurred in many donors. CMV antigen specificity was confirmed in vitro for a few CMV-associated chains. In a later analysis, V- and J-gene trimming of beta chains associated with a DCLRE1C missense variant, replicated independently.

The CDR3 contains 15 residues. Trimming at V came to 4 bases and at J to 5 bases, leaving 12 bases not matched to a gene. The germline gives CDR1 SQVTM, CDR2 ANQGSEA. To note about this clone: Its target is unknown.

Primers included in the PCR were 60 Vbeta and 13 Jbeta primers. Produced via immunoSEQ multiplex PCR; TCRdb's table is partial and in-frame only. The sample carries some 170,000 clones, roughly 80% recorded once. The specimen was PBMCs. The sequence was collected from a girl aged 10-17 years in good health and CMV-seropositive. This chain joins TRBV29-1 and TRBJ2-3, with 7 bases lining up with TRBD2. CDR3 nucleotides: TGCAGCGTTGTTGGAGGGCGGGGGTCGATAGATACGCAGTATTTT. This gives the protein CSVVGGRGSIDTQYF.